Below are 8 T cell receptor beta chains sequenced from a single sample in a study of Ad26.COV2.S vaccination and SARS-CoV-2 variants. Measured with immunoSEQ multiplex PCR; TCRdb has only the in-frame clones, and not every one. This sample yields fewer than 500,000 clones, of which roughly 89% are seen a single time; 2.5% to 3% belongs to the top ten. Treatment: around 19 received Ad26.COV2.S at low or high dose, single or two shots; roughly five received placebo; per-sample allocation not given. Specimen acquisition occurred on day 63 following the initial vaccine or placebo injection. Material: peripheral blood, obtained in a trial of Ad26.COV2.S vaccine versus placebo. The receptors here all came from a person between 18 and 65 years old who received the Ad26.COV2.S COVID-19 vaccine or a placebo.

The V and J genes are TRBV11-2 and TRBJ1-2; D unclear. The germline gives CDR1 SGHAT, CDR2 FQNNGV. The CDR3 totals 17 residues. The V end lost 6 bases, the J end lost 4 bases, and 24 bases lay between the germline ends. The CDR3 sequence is CASSPIRSAGIRYGYTF. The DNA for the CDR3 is TGTGCCAGCAGTCCCATTAGATCGGCGGGGATCCGCTATGGCTACACCTTC.

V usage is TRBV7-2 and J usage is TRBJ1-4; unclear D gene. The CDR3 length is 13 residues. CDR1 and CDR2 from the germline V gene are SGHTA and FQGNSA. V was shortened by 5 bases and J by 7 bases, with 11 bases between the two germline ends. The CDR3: CASSPFRGEKLFF. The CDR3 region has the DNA TGTGCCAGCAGCCCATTCCGGGGTGAAAAACTGTTTTTT.

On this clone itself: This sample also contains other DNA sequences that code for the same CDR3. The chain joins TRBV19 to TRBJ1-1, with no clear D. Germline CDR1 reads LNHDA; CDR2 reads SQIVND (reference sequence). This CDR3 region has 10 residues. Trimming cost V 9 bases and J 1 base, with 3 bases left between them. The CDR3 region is CASGNTEAFF. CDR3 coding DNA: TGTGCCAGCGGGAACACTGAAGCTTTCTTT.

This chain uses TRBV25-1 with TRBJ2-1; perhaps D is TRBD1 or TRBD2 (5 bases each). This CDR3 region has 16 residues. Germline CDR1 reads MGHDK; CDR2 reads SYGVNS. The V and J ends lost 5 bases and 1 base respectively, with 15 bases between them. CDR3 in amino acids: CASSRGVGVSYNEQFF. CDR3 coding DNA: TGTGCCAGCAGTCGAGGGGTGGGCGTATCCTACAATGAGCAGTTCTTC.

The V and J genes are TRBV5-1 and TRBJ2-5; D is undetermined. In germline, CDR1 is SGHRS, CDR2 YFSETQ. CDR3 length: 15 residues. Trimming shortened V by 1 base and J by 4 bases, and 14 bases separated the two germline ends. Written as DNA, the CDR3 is TGCGCCAGCAGCTTGTTAGGAATAACGGCAGAGACCCAGTACTTC. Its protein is CASSLLGITAETQYF.

CDR3 amino acids: CASSVGGSTYEQYF. CDR3 in DNA: TGTGCCAGCAGCGTCGGTGGCAGCACCTACGAGCAGTACTTC. This rearrangement joins TRBV9 to TRBJ2-7; D uncertain. Trimming cost V 2 bases and J 2 bases, with 11 bases left between them. The CDR3 sequence is 14 residues long. CDR1 SGDLS and CDR2 YYNGEE come from the germline V gene.

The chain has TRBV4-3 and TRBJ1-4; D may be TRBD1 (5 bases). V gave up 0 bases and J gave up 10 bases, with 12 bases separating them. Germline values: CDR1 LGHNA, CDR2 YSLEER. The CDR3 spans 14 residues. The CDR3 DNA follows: TGCGCCAGCAGCCAAGAAGGGCCGGGGGGAAAACTGTTTTTT. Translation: CASSQEGPGGKLFF.

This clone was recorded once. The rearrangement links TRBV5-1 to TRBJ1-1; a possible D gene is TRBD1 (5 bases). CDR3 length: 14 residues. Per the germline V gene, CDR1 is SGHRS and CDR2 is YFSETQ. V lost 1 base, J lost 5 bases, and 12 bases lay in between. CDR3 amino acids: CASSLSSTGTEAFF. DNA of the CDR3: TGCGCCAGCAGCTTGTCGTCTACAGGAACTGAAGCTTTCTTT.